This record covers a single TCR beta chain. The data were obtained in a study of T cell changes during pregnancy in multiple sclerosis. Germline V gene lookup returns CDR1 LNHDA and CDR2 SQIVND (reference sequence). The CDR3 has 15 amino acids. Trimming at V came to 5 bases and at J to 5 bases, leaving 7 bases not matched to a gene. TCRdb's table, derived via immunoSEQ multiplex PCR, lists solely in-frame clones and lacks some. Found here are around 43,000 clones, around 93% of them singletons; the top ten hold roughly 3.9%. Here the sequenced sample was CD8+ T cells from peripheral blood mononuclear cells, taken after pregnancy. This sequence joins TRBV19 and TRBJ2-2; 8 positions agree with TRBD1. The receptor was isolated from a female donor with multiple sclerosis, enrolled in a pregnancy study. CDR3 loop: CASSVGQGRTGELFF. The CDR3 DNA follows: TGTGCCAGTAGTGTTGGACAGGGCCGGACCGGGGAGCTGTTTTTT.